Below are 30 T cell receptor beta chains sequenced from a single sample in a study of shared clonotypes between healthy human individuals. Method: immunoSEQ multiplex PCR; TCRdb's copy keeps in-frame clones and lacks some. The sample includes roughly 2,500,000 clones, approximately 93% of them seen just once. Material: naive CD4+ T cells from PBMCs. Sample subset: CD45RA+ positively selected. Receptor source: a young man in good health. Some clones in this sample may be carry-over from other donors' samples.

CDR3 bases: TGTGCCAGCAGCTGGGGGCAGTCAAATTCACCCCTCCACTTT. Amino acid sequence: CASSWGQSNSPLHF. The chain joins TRBV5-6 to TRBJ1-6; weak D call: TRBD1 (6 bases). The germline V gene has CDR1 SGHDT and CDR2 YYEEEE. The CDR3 length is 14 residues. V was pared by 3 bases and J by 7 bases, with 11 bases between.

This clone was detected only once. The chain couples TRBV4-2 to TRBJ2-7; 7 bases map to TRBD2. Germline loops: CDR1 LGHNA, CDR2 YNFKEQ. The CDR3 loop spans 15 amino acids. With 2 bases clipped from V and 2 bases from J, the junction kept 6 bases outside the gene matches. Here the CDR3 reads CASSQRLAETYEQYF. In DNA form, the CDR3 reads TGTGCCAGCAGCCAACGCCTAGCGGAGACCTACGAGCAGTACTTC.

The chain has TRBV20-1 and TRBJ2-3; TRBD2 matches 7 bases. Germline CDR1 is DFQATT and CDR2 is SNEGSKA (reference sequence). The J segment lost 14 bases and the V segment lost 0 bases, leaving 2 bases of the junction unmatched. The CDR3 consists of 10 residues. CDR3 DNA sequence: TGCAGTGCTAGAGATTGGGAGGGGTATTTT. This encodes CSARDWEGYF.

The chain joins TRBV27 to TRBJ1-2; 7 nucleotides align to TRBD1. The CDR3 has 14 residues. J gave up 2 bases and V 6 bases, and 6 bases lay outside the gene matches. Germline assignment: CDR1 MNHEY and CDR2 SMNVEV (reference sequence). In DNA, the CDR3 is TGTGCCAGCAGGAAGGGGGACAGAAACTATGGCTACACCTTC. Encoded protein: CASRKGDRNYGYTF.

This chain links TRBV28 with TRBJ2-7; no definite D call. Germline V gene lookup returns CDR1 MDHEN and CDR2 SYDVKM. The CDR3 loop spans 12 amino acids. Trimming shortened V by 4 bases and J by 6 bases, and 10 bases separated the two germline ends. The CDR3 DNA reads TGTGCCAGCAGTTCCTATCCGGGCGAGCAGTACTTC. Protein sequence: CASSSYPGEQYF.

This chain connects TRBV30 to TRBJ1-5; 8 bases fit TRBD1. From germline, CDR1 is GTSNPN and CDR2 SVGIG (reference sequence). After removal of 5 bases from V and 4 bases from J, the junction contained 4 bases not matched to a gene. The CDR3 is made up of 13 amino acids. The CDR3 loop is CAWAQGANQPQHF. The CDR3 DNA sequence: TGTGCCTGGGCCCAGGGGGCTAATCAGCCCCAGCATTTT. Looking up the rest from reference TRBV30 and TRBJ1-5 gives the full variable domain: SQTIHQWPATLVQPVGSPLSLECTVEGTSNPNLYWYRQAAGRGLQLLFYSVGIGQISSEVPQNLSASRPQDRQFILSSKKLLLSDSGFYLCAWAQGANQPQHFGDGTRLSIL.

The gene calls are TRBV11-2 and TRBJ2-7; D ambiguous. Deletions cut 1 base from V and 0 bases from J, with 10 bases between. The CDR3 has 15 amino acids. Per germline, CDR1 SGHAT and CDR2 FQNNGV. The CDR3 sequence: CASSLALDSSYEQYF. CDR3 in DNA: TGTGCCAGCAGCTTAGCTTTGGATAGCTCCTACGAGCAGTACTTC.

The CDR3 DNA follows: TGTGCCAGCAGCCGCCAGGGGAGTATCAATGAAAAACTGTTTTTT. This encodes CASSRQGSINEKLFF. The chain combines TRBV7-9 with TRBJ1-4, with TRBD1 as a possible D gene (6 bases). V lost 5 bases and J 5 bases, leaving 15 bases between the germline ends. The CDR3 is 15 amino acids. In germline, CDR1 is SEHNR, CDR2 FQNEAQ (reference sequence).

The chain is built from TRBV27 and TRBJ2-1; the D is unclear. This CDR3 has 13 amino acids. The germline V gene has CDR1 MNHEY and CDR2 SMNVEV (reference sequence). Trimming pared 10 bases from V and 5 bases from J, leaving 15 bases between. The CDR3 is CATRRAGNNEQFF. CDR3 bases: TGTGCCACGCGGCGTGCCGGCAACAATGAGCAGTTCTTC.

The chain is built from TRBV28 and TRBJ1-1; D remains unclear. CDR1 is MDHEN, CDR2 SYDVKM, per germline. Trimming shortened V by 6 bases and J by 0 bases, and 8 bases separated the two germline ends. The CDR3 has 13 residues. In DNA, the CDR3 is TGTGCCAGCAGGTCCCGGGTGAACACTGAAGCTTTCTTT. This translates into CASRSRVNTEAFF.

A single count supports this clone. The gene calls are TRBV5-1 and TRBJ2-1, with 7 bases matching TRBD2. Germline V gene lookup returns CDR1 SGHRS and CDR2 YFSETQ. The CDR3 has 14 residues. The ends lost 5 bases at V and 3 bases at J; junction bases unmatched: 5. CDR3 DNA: TGCGCCAGCAGTCTAGCGGCCTACTACAATGAGCAGTTCTTC. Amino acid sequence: CASSLAAYYNEQFF.

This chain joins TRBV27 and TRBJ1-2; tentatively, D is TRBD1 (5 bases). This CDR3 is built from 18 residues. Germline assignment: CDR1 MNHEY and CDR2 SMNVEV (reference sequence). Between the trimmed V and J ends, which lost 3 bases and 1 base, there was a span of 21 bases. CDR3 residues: CASSFRGRQALNNYGYTF. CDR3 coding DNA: TGTGCCAGCAGTTTTAGGGGTAGGCAGGCCCTGAATAACTATGGCTACACCTTC.

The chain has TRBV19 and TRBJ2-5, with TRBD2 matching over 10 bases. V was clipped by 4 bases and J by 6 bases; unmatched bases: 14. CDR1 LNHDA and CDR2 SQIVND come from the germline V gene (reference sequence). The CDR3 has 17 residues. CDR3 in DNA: TGTGCCAGTAGTAATGCGCGAGCGGGAGGGTCGGGACAGACCCAGTACTTC. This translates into CASSNARAGGSGQTQYF. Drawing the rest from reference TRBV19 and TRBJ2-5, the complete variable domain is DGGITQSPKYLFRKEGQNVTLSCEQNLNHDAMYWYRQDPGQGLRLIYYSQIVNDFQKGDIAEGYSVSREKKESFPLTVTSAQKNPTAFYLCASSNARAGGSGQTQYFGPGTRLLVL.

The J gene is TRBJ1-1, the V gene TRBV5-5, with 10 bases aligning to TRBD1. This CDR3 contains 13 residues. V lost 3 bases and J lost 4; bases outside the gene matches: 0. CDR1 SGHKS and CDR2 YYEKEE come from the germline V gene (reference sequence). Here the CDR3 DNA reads TGTGCCAGCAGCTGGGACAGGGGCACTGAAGCTTTCTTT. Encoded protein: CASSWDRGTEAFF.

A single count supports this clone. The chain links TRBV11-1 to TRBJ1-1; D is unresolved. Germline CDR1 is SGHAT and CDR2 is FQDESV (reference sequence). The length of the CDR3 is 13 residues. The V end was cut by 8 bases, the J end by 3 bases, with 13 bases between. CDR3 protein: CASVTYSDTEAFF. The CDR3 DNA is TGTGCCAGCGTTACCTACTCGGACACTGAAGCTTTCTTT.

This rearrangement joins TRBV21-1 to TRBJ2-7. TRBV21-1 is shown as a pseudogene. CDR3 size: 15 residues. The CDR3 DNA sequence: TGTGCCAGCCTGGACCGGGACGGACCCCCCTACGAGCAGTACTTC. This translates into CASLDRDGPPYEQYF.

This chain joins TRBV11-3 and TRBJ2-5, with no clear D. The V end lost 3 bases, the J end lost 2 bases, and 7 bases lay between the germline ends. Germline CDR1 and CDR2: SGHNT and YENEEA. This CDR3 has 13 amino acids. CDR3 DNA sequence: TGTGCCAGCAGCTTCGGGCGGCAAGAGACCCAGTACTTC. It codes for CASSFGRQETQYF. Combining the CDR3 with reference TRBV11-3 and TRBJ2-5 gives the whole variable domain EAGVVQSPRYKIIEKKQPVAFWCNPISGHNTLYWYLQNLGQGPELLIRYENEEAVDDSQLPKDRFSAERLKGVDSTLKIQPAELGDSAVYLCASSFGRQETQYFGPGTRLLVL.

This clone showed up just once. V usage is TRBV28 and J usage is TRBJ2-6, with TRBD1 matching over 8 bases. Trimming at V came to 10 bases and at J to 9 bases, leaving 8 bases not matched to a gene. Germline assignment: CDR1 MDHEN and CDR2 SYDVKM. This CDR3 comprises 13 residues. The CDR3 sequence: CAIETGAGNVLTF. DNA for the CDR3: TGTGCCATCGAGACAGGGGCGGGCAACGTCCTGACTTTC.

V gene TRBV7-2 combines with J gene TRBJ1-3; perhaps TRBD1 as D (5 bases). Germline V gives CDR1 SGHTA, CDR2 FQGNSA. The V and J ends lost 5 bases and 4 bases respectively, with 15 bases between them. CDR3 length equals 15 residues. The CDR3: CASSPRSGEGNTIYF. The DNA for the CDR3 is TGTGCCAGCAGCCCCCGATCGGGGGAGGGAAACACCATATATTTT.

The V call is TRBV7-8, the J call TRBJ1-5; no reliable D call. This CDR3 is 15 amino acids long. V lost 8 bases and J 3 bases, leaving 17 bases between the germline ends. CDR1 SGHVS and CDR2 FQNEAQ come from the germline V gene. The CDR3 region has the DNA TGTGCCAGCGGCGGGCTGAGCGGAACCAATCAGCCCCAGCATTTT. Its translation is CASGGLSGTNQPQHF.

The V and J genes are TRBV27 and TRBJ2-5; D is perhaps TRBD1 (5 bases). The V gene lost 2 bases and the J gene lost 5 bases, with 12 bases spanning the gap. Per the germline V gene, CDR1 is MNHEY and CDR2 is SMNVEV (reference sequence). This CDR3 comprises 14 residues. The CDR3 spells CASSLLGPGETQYF. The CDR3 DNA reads TGTGCCAGCAGTTTACTCGGGCCAGGGGAGACCCAGTACTTC.

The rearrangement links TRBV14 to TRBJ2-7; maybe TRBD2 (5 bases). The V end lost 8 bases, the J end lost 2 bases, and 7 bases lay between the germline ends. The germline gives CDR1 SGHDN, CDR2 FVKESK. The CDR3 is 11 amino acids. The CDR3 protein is CASGLAYEQYF. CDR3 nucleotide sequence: TGTGCCAGCGGACTCGCCTACGAGCAGTACTTC.

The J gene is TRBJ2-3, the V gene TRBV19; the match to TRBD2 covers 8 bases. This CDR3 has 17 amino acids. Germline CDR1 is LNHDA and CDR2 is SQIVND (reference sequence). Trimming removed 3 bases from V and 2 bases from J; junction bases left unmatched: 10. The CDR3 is CASSMSHTSGFTDTQYF. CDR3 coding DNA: TGTGCCAGTAGTATGAGTCACACTAGCGGTTTCACAGATACGCAGTATTTT.

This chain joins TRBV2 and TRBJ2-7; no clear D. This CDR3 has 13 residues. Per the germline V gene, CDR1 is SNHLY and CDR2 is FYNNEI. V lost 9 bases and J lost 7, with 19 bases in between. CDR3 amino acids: CARKPPWAREQYF. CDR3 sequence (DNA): TGTGCCAGAAAACCACCGTGGGCTCGAGAGCAGTACTTC.

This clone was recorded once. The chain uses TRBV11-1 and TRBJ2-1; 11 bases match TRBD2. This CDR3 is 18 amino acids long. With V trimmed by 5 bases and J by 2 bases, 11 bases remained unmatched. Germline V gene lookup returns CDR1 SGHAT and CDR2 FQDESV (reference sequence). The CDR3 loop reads CASSRGILAGGTYNEQFF. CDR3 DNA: TGTGCCAGCAGCCGAGGAATCCTAGCGGGAGGCACCTACAATGAGCAGTTCTTC.

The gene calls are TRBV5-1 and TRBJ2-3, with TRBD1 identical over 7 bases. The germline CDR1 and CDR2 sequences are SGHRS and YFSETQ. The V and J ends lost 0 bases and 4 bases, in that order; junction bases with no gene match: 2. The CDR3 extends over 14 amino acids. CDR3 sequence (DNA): TGCGCCAGCAGCTTGGAGACAGGGTCAGATACGCAGTATTTT. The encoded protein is CASSLETGSDTQYF.

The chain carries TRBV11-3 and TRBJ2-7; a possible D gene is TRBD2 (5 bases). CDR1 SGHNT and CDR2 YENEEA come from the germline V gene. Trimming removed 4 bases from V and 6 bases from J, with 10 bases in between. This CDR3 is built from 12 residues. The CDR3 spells CASSSSAGEQYF. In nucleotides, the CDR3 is TGTGCCAGCAGCTCCTCGGCGGGCGAGCAGTACTTC.

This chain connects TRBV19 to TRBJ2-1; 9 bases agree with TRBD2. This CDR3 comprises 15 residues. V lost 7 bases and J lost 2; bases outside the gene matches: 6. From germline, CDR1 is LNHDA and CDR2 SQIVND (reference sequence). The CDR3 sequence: CASTMRGGTYNEQFF. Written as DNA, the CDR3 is TGTGCCAGTACCATGCGGGGGGGTACCTACAATGAGCAGTTCTTC.

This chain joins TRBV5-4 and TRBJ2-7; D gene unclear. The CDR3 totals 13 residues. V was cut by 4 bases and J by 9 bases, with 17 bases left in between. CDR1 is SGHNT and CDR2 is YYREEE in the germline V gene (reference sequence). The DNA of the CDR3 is TGTGCCAGCAGCCAAGGACCAAGATCTGGGCAGTACTTC. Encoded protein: CASSQGPRSGQYF.

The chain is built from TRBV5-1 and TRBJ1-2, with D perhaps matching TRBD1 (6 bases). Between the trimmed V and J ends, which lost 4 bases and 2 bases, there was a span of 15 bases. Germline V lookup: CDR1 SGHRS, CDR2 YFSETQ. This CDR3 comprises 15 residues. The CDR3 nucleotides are TGCGCCAGCAGCCCTGAACAGGGCCCAAACTATGGCTACACCTTC. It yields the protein CASSPEQGPNYGYTF. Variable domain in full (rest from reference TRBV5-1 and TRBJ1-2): KAGVTQTPRYLIKTRGQQVTLSCSPISGHRSVSWYQQTPGQGLQFLFEYFSETQRNKGNFPGRFSGRQFSNSRSEMNVSTLELGDSALYLCASSPEQGPNYGYTFGSGTRLTVV.